In its sample, the clone carrying this T cell receptor (beta chain) was seen once. The antigen remains unidentified. This record comes from a study of shared clonotypes between healthy human individuals. General study results and limits: Between several donors, naive CD4 clonotypes were shared at a level of approximately 5%. Shared clonotypes across all four donors exceeded non-shared ones in generation probability.

Measured with immunoSEQ multiplex PCR; TCRdb has only the in-frame clones, and not every one. This table holds hundreds of thousands of clones, around 95% found once. Positively selected for CCR7, the CD45RO-negative cells used as naive CD8 cells excluded terminally differentiated effector memory CD45RA+ cells. Trimming removed 4 bases at V and 3 bases at J, with 21 bases between. The CDR3 has 17 residues. The V gene's germline CDR1 is SGHVS and CDR2 FQNEAQ. The chain joins TRBV7-8 to TRBJ1-2, with D perhaps matching TRBD1 (6 bases). This sequence was found in a woman between 25 and 40 years old in good health. Sequencing was performed on naive CD8+ T cells sorted from blood. The CDR3 loop is CASSSGGYTEGYYGYTF. CDR3 DNA sequence: TGTGCCAGCAGCTCCGGGGGCTACACTGAGGGGTACTATGGCTACACCTTC. The full variable domain, its missing parts supplied by reference TRBV7-8 and TRBJ1-2, is GAGVSQSPRYKVAKRGQDVALRCDPISGHVSLFWYQQALGQGPEFLTYFQNEAQLDKSGLPSDRFFAERPEGSVSTLKIQRTQQEDSAVYLCASSSGGYTEGYYGYTFGSGTRLTVV.